What follows describes a single T cell receptor (beta chain). Its matching antigen is unknown. Here immunoSEQ multiplex PCR was the method, and the copy in TCRdb shows in-frame clones only, minus some. The sample lists approximately 360,000 clones, roughly four fifths occurring once. The record originates from a study of Ad26.COV2.S vaccination and SARS-CoV-2 variants. Study information: The donor was enrolled in the Ad26.COV2.S arm of the COV1001 trial. Ad26.COV2.S was injected intramuscularly once or twice, 56 days apart. Notes on the study in general: It is possible that the TCR breadth and depth analyses underestimated the total T cell responses.

J was trimmed by 4 bases and V by 5 bases; bases with no gene match: 2. Germline CDR1 is SGHTA and CDR2 is FQGNSA. The CDR3 has 13 amino acids. Documented treatment: roughly 18 received Ad26.COV2.S at low or high dose, single or two shots; 5 received placebo; per-sample allocation not given. Sampling occurred on day 63 after the first vaccine or placebo injection. SARS-CoV-2 spike from the Wuhan strain was encoded by the vaccine, an Ad26 vector. The V call is TRBV7-2, the J call TRBJ2-5, with 9 bases that match TRBD1. This TCR came from a person between 18 and 65 years old who received the Ad26.COV2.S COVID-19 vaccine or a placebo. The source was peripheral blood, collected in a trial of Ad26.COV2.S vaccine versus placebo. CDR3 nucleotide sequence: TGTGCCAGCAGCGCGGGACAGGGAGAGACCCAGTACTTC. The encoded protein is CASSAGQGETQYF.